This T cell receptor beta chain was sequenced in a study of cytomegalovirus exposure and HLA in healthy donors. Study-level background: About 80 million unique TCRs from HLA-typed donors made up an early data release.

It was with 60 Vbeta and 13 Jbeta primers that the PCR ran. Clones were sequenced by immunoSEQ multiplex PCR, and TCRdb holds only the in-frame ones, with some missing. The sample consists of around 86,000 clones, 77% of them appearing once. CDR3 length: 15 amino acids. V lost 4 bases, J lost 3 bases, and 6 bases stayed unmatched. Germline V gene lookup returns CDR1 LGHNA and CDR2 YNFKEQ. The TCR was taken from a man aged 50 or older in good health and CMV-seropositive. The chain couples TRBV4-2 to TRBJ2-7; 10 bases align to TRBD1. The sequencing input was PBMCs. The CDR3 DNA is TGTGCCAGCAGCCCTCGGGACAGGGGAAACTACGAGCAGTACTTC. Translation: CASSPRDRGNYEQYF.